This T cell receptor beta chain was recovered during a study of shared clonotypes between healthy human individuals. Sequencing was performed with immunoSEQ multiplex PCR; in TCRdb, only in-frame clones are kept and a portion is missing. The sample shows about 1 million clones, 65% to 75% of them seen only once. Germline CDR1 SEHNR, CDR2 FQNEAQ (reference sequence). This CDR3 region has 14 residues. Trimming at V came to 2 bases and at J to 7 bases, leaving 4 bases not matched to a gene. The sequenced sample consisted of memory CD4+ T cells sorted from blood. Documented subset: CD45RA-negative fraction. The receptor was derived from a man in his late teens or twenties in good health. This chain uses TRBV7-9 with TRBJ1-4, with 7 bases fitting TRBD1. The chain's CDR3 is CASSLRGGSEKLFF. The CDR3 nucleotides read TGTGCCAGCAGCTTAAGAGGGGGCAGTGAAAAACTGTTTTTT.